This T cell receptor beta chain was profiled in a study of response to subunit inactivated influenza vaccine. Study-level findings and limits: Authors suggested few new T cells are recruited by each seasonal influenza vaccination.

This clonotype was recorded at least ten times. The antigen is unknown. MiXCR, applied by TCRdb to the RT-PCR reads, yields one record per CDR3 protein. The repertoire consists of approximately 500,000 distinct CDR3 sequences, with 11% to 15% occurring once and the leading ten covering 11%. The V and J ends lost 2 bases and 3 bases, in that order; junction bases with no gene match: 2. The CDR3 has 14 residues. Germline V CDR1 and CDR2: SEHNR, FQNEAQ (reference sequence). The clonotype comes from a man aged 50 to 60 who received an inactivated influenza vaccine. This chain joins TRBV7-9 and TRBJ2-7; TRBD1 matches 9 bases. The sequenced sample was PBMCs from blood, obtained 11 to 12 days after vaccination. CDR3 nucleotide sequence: TGTGCCAGCAGCTTACGGGGACAGGGCTACGAGCAGTACTTC. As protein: CASSLRGQGYEQYF.